These 20 T cell receptor beta chains were all obtained from the same sample, sequenced in a study of CD8 T cells in Susac syndrome. Reverse transcription used about 0.45 to 1 ug RNA and random hexamers. MiXCR, applied by TCRdb to the immunoSEQ multiplex PCR reads, yields one record per CDR3 protein. The sample contains about 200,000 distinct CDR3 sequences, approximately 94% of which appear only once. The sample consisted of CD4+ T cells from PBMCs. These receptors all stem from a human donor with multiple sclerosis.

The rearrangement links TRBV20-1 to TRBJ1-2; no definite D call. Germline CDR1 and CDR2: DFQATT and SNEGSKA (reference sequence). V was trimmed by 6 bases and J by 7 bases, leaving 9 bases between them. This CDR3 has 10 residues. The CDR3 sequence is CSALRGGYTF. CDR3 coding DNA: TGCAGTGCACTGCGGGGTGGCTACACCTTC.

The V and J genes are TRBV15 and TRBJ2-3, with D unclear. Germline loops: CDR1 LNHNV, CDR2 YYDKDF (reference sequence). The V end lost 2 bases, the J end lost 2 bases, and 5 bases lay between the germline ends. The CDR3 contains 13 residues. The CDR3 loop is CATSRLVTDTQYF. CDR3 nucleotides: TGTGCCACCAGCAGACTAGTCACAGATACGCAGTATTTT.

The chain couples TRBV19 to TRBJ2-7, with TRBD2 identical over 8 bases. The V segment lost 6 bases and the J segment 5 bases; nucleotides outside the gene matches: 6. Per germline, CDR1 LNHDA and CDR2 SQIVND (reference sequence). The CDR3 totals 13 residues. The CDR3 region is CASRPNSGDEQYF. DNA for the CDR3: TGTGCCAGTAGGCCTAATAGCGGGGACGAGCAGTACTTC. Using reference TRBV19 and TRBJ2-7 for the parts outside the CDR3, the full variable domain is DGGITQSPKYLFRKEGQNVTLSCEQNLNHDAMYWYRQDPGQGLRLIYYSQIVNDFQKGDIAEGYSVSREKKESFPLTVTSAQKNPTAFYLCASRPNSGDEQYFGPGTRLTVT.

The chain links TRBV9 to TRBJ1-5, with unresolved D. The V end lost 0 bases, the J end lost 0 bases, and 4 bases lay between the germline ends. The CDR3 extends over 14 amino acids. Germline assignment: CDR1 SGDLS and CDR2 YYNGEE. The CDR3 DNA follows: TGTGCCAGCAGCGTAGCCCCTAGCAATCAGCCCCAGCATTTT. Translated, it gives CASSVAPSNQPQHF.

The chain joins TRBV7-2 to TRBJ1-2; D not certain. The V and J ends lost 3 bases and 1 base respectively, with 9 bases between them. CDR1 and CDR2 (germline): SGHTA, FQGNSA. The CDR3 sequence is 14 residues long. CDR3 bases: TGTGCCAGCAGCTTTGGTGACAATAACTATGGCTACACCTTC. Residues: CASSFGDNNYGYTF.

The chain combines TRBV5-1 with TRBJ2-1; D possibly corresponds to TRBD1 (5 bases). In germline, CDR1 is SGHRS, CDR2 YFSETQ. V lost 3 bases and J lost 0, with 16 bases in between. The CDR3 sequence is 17 residues long. CDR3 coding DNA: TGCGCCAGCAGCTCCCCGGACGGACACCGCTCCTACAATGAGCAGTTCTTC. Protein: CASSSPDGHRSYNEQFF.

V is TRBV29-1 and J is TRBJ1-1; 9 bases map to TRBD1. V was pared by 7 bases and J by 2 bases, with 5 bases of the junction left unmatched. CDR1 is SQVTM, CDR2 ANQGSEA, per germline. The CDR3 is made up of 13 amino acids. CDR3 in DNA: TGCAGCGGACTACAGGGGGCTAACACTGAAGCTTTCTTT. Protein: CSGLQGANTEAFF.

The sample holds one count of this clonotype. This sequence joins TRBV29-1 and TRBJ2-5; possibly TRBD2 for D (5 bases). Trimming shortened V by 5 bases and J by 3 bases, and 16 bases separated the two germline ends. The germline V gene encodes CDR1 SQVTM and CDR2 ANQGSEA. The CDR3 is made up of 14 amino acids. CDR3 coding DNA: TGCAGCGTTTTGGGAGCGGTTGGAAAAGAGACCCAGTACTTC. Translated, it gives CSVLGAVGKETQYF. Filled out from reference TRBV29-1 and TRBJ2-5, the complete variable domain reads SAVISQKPSRDICQRGTSLTIQCQVDSQVTMMFWYRQQPGQSLTLIATANQGSEATYESGFVIDKFPISRPNLTFSTLTVSNMSPEDSSIYLCSVLGAVGKETQYFGPGTRLLVL.

DNA for the CDR3: TGTGCCAGCAGCGTGGATCTCTATAATTCACCCCTCCACTTT. Encoded protein: CASSVDLYNSPLHF. J is TRBJ1-6 and V is TRBV9, with unresolved D. The CDR3 sequence is 14 residues long. Germline CDR1 is SGDLS and CDR2 is YYNGEE. V gave up 2 bases and J gave up 3 bases, with 6 bases separating them.

This clonotype was recorded once. This chain joins TRBV27 and TRBJ2-7, with a possible D match to TRBD1 (5 bases). There are 14 residues in the CDR3. The germline V gene encodes CDR1 MNHEY and CDR2 SMNVEV (reference sequence). The ends were cut back, 1 base at V and 2 bases at J, with 9 bases in the middle. The CDR3 DNA reads as TGTGCCAGCAGTTTATACAAGGGGCCCTACGAGCAGTACTTC. Residues: CASSLYKGPYEQYF.

This sequence joins TRBV23-1 and TRBJ2-7, with 8 bases lining up with TRBD1. TRBV23-1 is placed among ORFs of uncertain function. The CDR3 has 18 residues. With 2 bases clipped from V and 3 bases from J, the junction kept 15 bases outside the gene matches. This chain's CDR3 is CASSQMAWGTGKYYEQYF. The CDR3 coding sequence is TGCGCCAGCAGTCAAATGGCTTGGGGGACAGGCAAGTACTACGAGCAGTACTTC.

The chain combines TRBV5-6 with TRBJ2-7, with unresolved D. This CDR3 is 12 amino acids long. CDR1 is SGHDT, CDR2 YYEEEE, per germline. Trimming removed 4 bases at V and 4 bases at J, with 9 bases between. The CDR3, as DNA: TGTGCCAGCAGCAATGCCGGGTACGAGCAGTACTTC. Translation gives CASSNAGYEQYF.

This chain uses TRBV5-5 with TRBJ1-1; 7 nucleotides agree with TRBD1. This CDR3 comprises 17 residues. Trimming removed 3 bases from V and 2 bases from J; junction bases left unmatched: 13. The V gene's germline CDR1 is SGHKS and CDR2 YYEKEE (reference sequence). The CDR3 reads CASSWRGVDRVNTEAFF. CDR3 sequence (DNA): TGTGCCAGCAGCTGGAGGGGAGTCGACAGGGTTAACACTGAAGCTTTCTTT.

This chain joins TRBV30 and TRBJ1-5; no clear D gene. The V gene's germline CDR1 is GTSNPN and CDR2 SVGIG (reference sequence). Trimming shortened V by 1 base and J by 2 bases, and 6 bases separated the two germline ends. The CDR3 spans 13 residues. In nucleotides, the CDR3 is TGTGCCTGGAGTGCTGTGGGCAATCAGCCCCAGCATTTT. This encodes CAWSAVGNQPQHF.

This clonotype was picked up one time. The chain joins TRBV27 to TRBJ1-5; maybe TRBD1 (6 bases). CDR3 length equals 16 residues. Per the germline V gene, CDR1 is MNHEY and CDR2 is SMNVEV (reference sequence). V was shortened by 5 bases and J by 0 bases, with 14 bases between the two germline ends. The CDR3 loop is CASSPGQFYSNQPQHF. Written as DNA, the CDR3 is TGTGCCAGCAGTCCCGGACAGTTTTATAGCAATCAGCCCCAGCATTTT.

The V gene is TRBV9, the J gene TRBJ1-1; perhaps TRBD1 as D (5 bases). V lost 3 bases to trimming and J lost 6 bases, with 12 bases between them. The CDR3 length is 13 residues. Per germline, CDR1 SGDLS and CDR2 YYNGEE. The CDR3 sequence: CASSAGVSAEAFF. The CDR3 DNA is TGTGCCAGCAGCGCGGGGGTTAGCGCTGAAGCTTTCTTT.

The chain links TRBV10-3 to TRBJ2-7; D is possibly TRBD2 (6 bases). The V and J ends lost 2 bases and 1 base respectively, with 21 bases between them. The CDR3 length is 18 residues. Germline V gives CDR1 ENHRY, CDR2 SYGVKD. CDR3: CAISEAGRGTRGSYEQYF. The CDR3 DNA is TGTGCCATCAGTGAGGCGGGAAGGGGCACGAGAGGATCCTACGAGCAGTACTTC.

The chain has TRBV15 and TRBJ1-1, with no clear D. The CDR3 covers 13 residues. The V end lost 4 bases, the J end lost 3 bases, and 9 bases lay between the germline ends. CDR1 is LNHNV and CDR2 is YYDKDF in the germline V gene (reference sequence). CDR3 coding DNA: TGTGCCACCAGCAATCAGTTTCACACTGAAGCTTTCTTT. As protein: CATSNQFHTEAFF.

V and J are TRBV7-2 and TRBJ2-3; perhaps TRBD1 as D (6 bases). V was shortened by 6 bases and J by 0 bases, with 10 bases between the two germline ends. The CDR3 consists of 14 residues. The germline V gene encodes CDR1 SGHTA and CDR2 FQGNSA. This chain's CDR3 is CASRPTGSTDTQYF. DNA for the CDR3: TGTGCCAGCAGACCGACAGGTAGCACAGATACGCAGTATTTT. Together with reference TRBV7-2 and TRBJ2-3, the CDR3 gives the full variable domain: GAGVSQSPSNKVTEKGKDVELRCDPISGHTALYWYRQSLGQGLEFLIYFQGNSAPDKSGLPSDRFSAERTGGSVSTLTIQRTQQEDSAVYLCASRPTGSTDTQYFGPGTRLTVL.

The chain recombines TRBV3-1 with TRBJ1-2, with TRBD1 as a possible D gene (5 bases). The CDR3 has 15 amino acids. V was trimmed by 5 bases and J by 4 bases, leaving 17 bases between them. Germline values: CDR1 LGHDT, CDR2 YNNKEL (reference sequence). The CDR3 bases are TGTGCCAGCAGCTCCCGCAGGGATGTCCGCTATGGCTACACCTTC. It encodes CASSSRRDVRYGYTF.